This T cell receptor beta chain was sequenced in a study of blood T cell repertoires in COVID-19. About the research overall: Sources were T cells, B-cell-depleted T cells, or PBMCs; the material itself was cDNA or gDNA.

In the authors' methods: Amplified reference gene primers provided the basis for estimating nucleated cell counts. Repertoires were generated with immunoSEQ multiplex PCR, while TCRdb's copy carries only in-frame clones and drops some. V and J calls plus clone size are reproduced from that table; the DNA served to infer D and trimming. The data contain about 220,000 clones, 65% to 85% of them seen just once; the ten biggest clones take up more than 2.5%. The clonotype comes from a woman aged 25-40 years who had recovered from COVID-19. The specimen sequenced was peripheral blood.

CDR3 sequence: CASSQTGRGGYGYTF. In DNA form, the CDR3 reads TGTGCCAGCAGCCAGACGGGGCGCGGGGGTTATGGCTACACCTTC. The rearrangement uses TRBV13 and TRBJ1-2; D perhaps matches TRBD1 (5 bases). This CDR3 spans 15 amino acids. Germline lookup yields CDR1 PRHDT and CDR2 FYEKMQ (reference sequence). With 5 bases removed from V and 5 bases from J, the gap between germline ends came to 18 bases.